This TCR beta chain appears in the sequencing data of a study of neoadjuvant anti-PD-1 for oral cavity cancer. Study conclusions and caveats: Only three patients per response group were TCR-analyzed; validation needed.

Measured with immunoSEQ multiplex PCR; TCRdb has only the in-frame clones, and not every one. Of about 15,000 clones in the sample, approximately 64% were seen once. CDR3 length equals 15 residues. Trimming cost V 0 bases and J 8 bases; bases outside gene matches: 7. Looked up from germline, CDR1 is SGDLS and CDR2 is YYNGEE. For this clone: Its antigen is still unknown.

The rearrangement links TRBV9 to TRBJ2-1; TRBD1 matches 8 bases. The TCR originated in a person aged 35-79 years with oral cavity squamous cell carcinoma. The material sequenced was PBMCs, taken before nivolumab (anti-PD-1) treatment. In DNA, the CDR3 is TGTGCCAGCAGCGTAGTAGGACAGGGTGGCGATGAGCAGTTCTTC. Translating gives CASSVVGQGGDEQFF.